This is a list of T cell receptor beta chains from one sample in a study of shared clonotypes between healthy human individuals. Assay used: immunoSEQ multiplex PCR; TCRdb lists only in-frame clones, some missing. The profile shows 600,000 to 750,000 clones, 72% of them singletons. Source material: memory CD4+ T cells sorted from blood. All receptors come from a young woman in good health. Each CDR3 is given with its conserved first and last residue. A D gene is named only where the DNA matches it firmly. Not all rows give a size; the values are once, few, many and, for expanded clones, a class.

TRBJ1-1,.,TRBV4-1,.,CASSPRGDKANTEAFF,TGCGCCAGCAGCCCCCGGGGTGACAAGGCTAACACTGAAGCTTTCTTT
TRBJ2-3,.,TRBV25-1,.,CASSNRGGTDTQYF,TGTGCCAGCTCCAACCGGGGCGGCACAGATACGCAGTATTTT
TRBJ2-1,once,TRBV5-1,TRBD1,CASYPGDRDLNEQFF,TGCGCCAGCTACCCCGGGGACAGGGATTTGAATGAGCAGTTCTTC
TRBJ2-1,.,TRBV30,.,CAWSEGFYNEQFF,TGTGCCTGGAGCGAGGGGTTCTACAATGAGCAGTTCTTC
TRBJ2-5,.,TRBV7-8,TRBD1,CASSFRQGVQETQYF,TGTGCCAGCAGCTTTCGACAGGGGGTGCAAGAGACCCAGTACTTC
TRBJ2-1,.,TRBV5-1,.,CASRGDGDSYNEQFF,TGCGCCAGCCGAGGGGACGGTGACTCCTACAATGAGCAGTTCTTC
TRBJ1-1,.,TRBV28,TRBD1,CASRGGQGTTEAFF,TGTGCCAGCAGGGGGGGACAGGGGACCACTGAAGCTTTCTTT
TRBJ1-1,once,TRBV5-1,.,CASSGANSAAFF,TGCGCCAGCAGCGGCGCCAATTCCGCAGCTTTCTTT
TRBJ2-1,.,TRBV5-4,TRBD2,CASSLGLAGIYNEQFF,TGTGCCAGCAGCTTGGGGCTAGCGGGGATCTACAATGAGCAGTTCTTC
TRBJ2-3,few,TRBV5-1,TRBD2,CASSLVASGFADTQYF,TGCGCCAGCAGCTTGGTGGCTAGCGGGTTCGCAGATACGCAGTATTTT
TRBJ2-2,.,TRBV29-1,.,CSVVQNTGELFF,TGCAGCGTTGTGCAGAACACCGGGGAGCTGTTTTTT
TRBJ1-5,.,TRBV10-3,.,CAIRGDSSNQPQHF,TGTGCCATCAGGGGAGACTCTAGCAATCAGCCCCAGCATTTT
TRBJ1-1,.,TRBV2,TRBD1,CASTLQGATEAFF,TGTGCCAGCACCTTACAGGGGGCTACTGAAGCTTTCTTT
TRBJ1-2,few,TRBV14,TRBD1,CASSQARDRGYTF,TGTGCCAGCAGCCAAGCCCGGGACAGAGGGTACACCTTC
TRBJ2-7,few,TRBV29-1,.,CSVLAASYEQYF,TGCAGCGTTCTCGCCGCGTCCTACGAGCAGTACTTC
TRBJ2-3,few,TRBV5-1,.,CASSFGQTDTQYF,TGCGCCAGCAGCTTTGGACAAACAGATACGCAGTATTTT
TRBJ1-3,.,TRBV2,.,CASSEQGKGNTIYF,TGTGCCAGCAGTGAACAGGGCAAAGGAAACACCATATATTTT
TRBJ2-2,.,TRBV6-5,TRBD1,CASRTGQVNTGELFF,TGTGCCAGCAGAACAGGACAGGTGAACACCGGGGAGCTGTTTTTT
TRBJ2-6,.,TRBV9,.,CASSGKPGANVLTF,TGTGCCAGCAGCGGTAAACCTGGGGCCAACGTCCTGACTTTC
TRBJ1-2,few,TRBV2,.,CASNDGGDYGYTF,TGTGCCAGCAACGACGGGGGGGACTATGGCTACACCTTC
TRBJ2-7,.,TRBV7-6,TRBD2,CASSLDGGLAGAEQYF,TGTGCCAGCAGCTTAGACGGGGGGCTAGCGGGAGCCGAGCAGTACTTC
TRBJ2-5,.,TRBV18,TRBD2,CASSPPGLAGTETQYF,TGTGCCAGCTCACCACCGGGACTAGCGGGAACTGAGACCCAGTACTTC
TRBJ2-2,.,TRBV15,.,CATSLHHLTNTGELFF,TGTGCCACCAGCTTACACCACCTTACGAACACCGGGGAGCTGTTTTTT
TRBJ2-1,.,TRBV27,TRBD2,CASSILAGVYNEQFF,TGTGCCAGCAGTATCCTAGCGGGAGTTTACAATGAGCAGTTCTTC
TRBJ1-1,.,TRBV30,.,CANRHGSGLAFF,TGTGCCAACAGACACGGCTCAGGGTTGGCTTTCTTT
TRBJ1-5,.,TRBV7-9,.,CASSLAANQPQHF,TGTGCCAGCAGCTTAGCGGCTAATCAGCCCCAGCATTTT
TRBJ2-5,.,TRBV9,.,CASSVSVGTMIDQETQYF,TGTGCCAGCAGCGTGTCTGTCGGGACAATGATAGACCAAGAGACCCAGTACTTC
TRBJ2-5,few,TRBV5-1,.,CASSLVGVTYQETQYF,TGCGCCAGCAGCTTGGTTGGGGTTACGTACCAAGAGACCCAGTACTTC
TRBJ1-2,once,TRBV7-9,.,CASSLVETRGYTF,TGTGCCAGCAGCTTAGTGGAGACTCGGGGCTACACCTTC
TRBJ1-3,.,TRBV14,.,CASSLTGNTIYF,TGTGCCAGCAGCCTCACTGGAAACACCATATATTTT
TRBJ1-5,.,TRBV5-5,.,CASSLDPNTGFRNQPQHF,TGTGCCAGCAGCTTGGACCCCAATACAGGGTTCCGGAATCAGCCCCAGCATTTT
TRBJ2-2,.,TRBV2,TRBD1,CASSPGQGVSAGELFF,TGTGCCAGCAGCCCGGGACAGGGGGTTTCGGCCGGGGAGCTGTTTTTT
TRBJ2-3,.,TRBV5-1,.,CASSPASSTDTQYF,TGCGCCAGCAGCCCGGCTAGCAGCACAGATACGCAGTATTTT
TRBJ2-7,.,TRBV7-9,TRBD1,CASNWDRAYEQYF,TGTGCCAGCAACTGGGACAGAGCCTACGAGCAGTACTTC
TRBJ1-1,.,TRBV5-1,.,CASSLGVRTEAFF,TGCGCCAGCAGCTTGGGGGTAAGAACTGAAGCTTTCTTT
TRBJ2-1,.,TRBV5-6,.,CASSLGAEYNEQFF,TGTGCCAGCAGCTTGGGGGCTGAATACAATGAGCAGTTCTTC
TRBJ1-2,.,TRBV10-3,.,CAISEERNYGYTF,TGTGCCATCAGTGAGGAACGTAACTATGGCTACACCTTC
TRBJ1-1,.,TRBV19,.,CASRGVRVRTEAFF,TGTGCCAGTAGAGGGGTTAGGGTTCGGACTGAAGCTTTCTTT
TRBJ2-7,.,TRBV28,TRBD2,CASKGRAYEQYF,TGTGCCAGCAAAGGGAGGGCCTACGAGCAGTACTTC
TRBJ2-7,.,TRBV5-5,TRBD1,CASRRRTGDYEQYF,TGTGCCAGTAGGCGAAGGACAGGGGACTACGAGCAGTACTTC
TRBJ1-2,.,TRBV5-4,TRBD1,CASSFGDRNYGYTF,TGTGCCAGCAGCTTCGGGGACAGGAACTATGGCTACACCTTC
TRBJ1-3,.,TRBV6-5,.,CASSYGVGNTIYF,TGTGCCAGCAGTTACGGGGTAGGAAACACCATATATTTT
TRBJ1-5,.,TRBV27,TRBD1,CASSLIQGDQPQHF,TGTGCCAGCAGCTTAATACAGGGGGATCAGCCCCAGCATTTT
TRBJ1-2,few,TRBV20-1,.,CSARDRVDTF,TGCAGTGCTAGAGATCGGGTGGACACCTTC
TRBJ2-7,.,TRBV10-1,TRBD2,CASSERTSGLYEQYF,TGCGCCAGCAGTGAAAGGACTAGCGGCCTTTACGAGCAGTACTTC
TRBJ1-4,.,TRBV5-1,.,CASSLAGEKLFF,TGCGCCAGCAGCTTGGCCGGAGAAAAACTGTTTTTT
TRBJ2-2,.,TRBV18,TRBD2,CASSPNSGANTGELFF,TGTGCCAGCTCACCAAATAGCGGGGCGAACACCGGGGAGCTGTTTTTT
TRBJ1-2,.,TRBV5-1,.,CASSDGQRRNGYTF,TGCGCCAGCAGCGACGGACAGAGAAGGAATGGCTACACCTTC
TRBJ1-2,.,TRBV28,.,CASSFPSGANYGYTF,TGTGCCAGCAGCTTCCCGAGCGGAGCTAACTATGGCTACACCTTC
TRBJ2-1,.,TRBV2,.,CASDYYNEQFF,TGTGCCAGTGACTACTACAATGAGCAGTTCTTC
TRBJ2-5,.,TRBV11-3,TRBD1,CASSQGQQETQYF,TGTGCCAGCAGCCAGGGACAGCAAGAGACCCAGTACTTC
TRBJ2-1,.,TRBV25-1,.,CASSGPQGFNEQFF,TGTGCCAGCAGTGGGCCTCAGGGATTCAATGAGCAGTTCTTC
TRBJ2-1,.,TRBV9,TRBD2,CASSAHPGLAGWQRNEQFF,TGTGCCAGCAGCGCCCATCCCGGACTAGCGGGATGGCAGCGAAATGAGCAGTTCTTC
TRBJ1-2,many,TRBV28,.,CASSPITGNYGYTF,TGTGCCAGCAGTCCAATAACAGGGAACTATGGCTACACCTTC
TRBJ1-6,.,TRBV10-2,TRBD1,CASSEAGGRNSPLHF,TGCGCCAGCAGTGAGGCAGGGGGTCGTAATTCACCCCTCCACTTT
TRBJ2-4,.,TRBV4-1,.,CASSQDSSASPAKNIQYF,TGCGCCAGCAGCCAAGATTCATCAGCATCCCCAGCCAAAAACATTCAGTACTTC
TRBJ2-1,.,TRBV19,.,CASSIRGSQFF,TGTGCCAGTAGTATAAGGGGGTCCCAGTTCTTC